Sequencing of this T cell receptor beta chain was carried out in a study of blood T cell repertoires in COVID-19. Overall study: PBMCs, B-cell-depleted T cells, or T cells were the source of the cDNA or gDNA that made up the material.

Method: immunoSEQ multiplex PCR; TCRdb's copy keeps in-frame clones and lacks some. Seen here are some 65,000 clones, roughly 87% observed once, and the top ten hold roughly 2.9%. The CDR3 has 16 amino acids. J gave up 2 bases and V 5 bases, and 5 bases lay outside the gene matches. The germline gives CDR1 LNHDA, CDR2 SQIVND (reference sequence). Sequencing input: peripheral blood. The clonotype was recovered from an elderly man with acute or convalescent COVID-19. The chain is built from TRBV19 and TRBJ2-3; 12 bases align to TRBD2. The DNA of the CDR3 is TGTGCCAGTAGTTCCGGACTAGCGGGGATCACAGATACGCAGTATTTT. Encoded protein: CASSSGLAGITDTQYF.